This T cell receptor beta chain appears in the sequencing data of a study of memory CD8 T cells in hepatitis C reinfection. Time point noted: pre-reinfection, 55 to 20 weeks before reinfection detection. No in vitro expansion preceded TCR sequencing of the sorted cells. The CDR3 spans 14 residues. CDR1 KGHSH and CDR2 LQKENI come from the germline V gene. Measured with immunoSEQ multiplex PCR; TCRdb has only the in-frame clones, and not every one. The table shows thousands of clones, with 80% to 90% occurring only once. The TCR originated in a man aged 45-65 years with hepatitis C virus infection. Input material: naive CD8+ T cells sorted from blood. This rearrangement joins TRBV18 to TRBJ2-5; TRBD2 is a possible D gene (5 bases). With the DNA end fitting TRBJ2-7 better, the J assignment may be wrong. This chain's CDR3 is CASSPPRWEYEQYF. Written as DNA, the CDR3 is TGTGCCAGCTCACCACCTAGGTGGGAGTACGAGCAGTACTTC.